Sequencing of this T cell receptor (beta chain) was carried out in a study of cytomegalovirus exposure and HLA in healthy donors (TCRdb year 2017). For the wider study: An earlier analysis of fewer than 750 of the donors reported under 300 Gb of sequence data and approximately 120 million unique TCR beta sequences obtained from some 170 million T cells. About 280 gigabases of sequencing data and around 85 million unique TCR sequences made up an early release that covered under 750 HLA-typed donors. Of the 350 to 450 genotyped donors, roughly 85% fell in the genetic ancestry cluster associated with self-reported Caucasian donors. The study aimed to test whether signatures of past pathogen exposure could be identified by cataloging public T cell receptors. The study used immunosequencing to profile the T cell repertoires of approximately 640 subjects and linked those repertoires to cytomegalovirus serostatus. A separate validation cohort of about 110 different subjects was used in addition to the roughly 620-subject first cohort. To predict cytomegalovirus infection status, the study combined high-throughput TCR immunosequencing, statistical association of individual TCRs with disease status, and machine learning. A later analysis re-examined previously published TCR beta repertoires from around 670 donors and added high-resolution HLA genotyping to investigate patterns of TCR occurrence. The later analysis used no new phenotypic data to find candidate immune exposures, relying instead on TCR beta sequences and their occurrence across donors. To decide whether each TCR beta V gene segment behaved as functional or pseudogenic, an earlier analysis of some 600 of the donors relied on high-throughput TCR beta sequencing. Donor age, sex, ethnicity and CMV serostatus were collected together with the repertoire data. In a later genetic analysis, genome-wide SNP genotypes for 398 of the 666 donors were used, and that subset was treated as a discovery cohort. All discovery cohort repertoires had been generated using a single sequencing platform. Class I and class II HLA loci were covered by the typing at four-digit resolution. Typing coverage varied by locus: about 620-630 donors for A, B, C, DRB1 and DQB1; approximately 500 for DQA1; approximately 570 for DPA1; 400 to 480 for DPB1. Roughly five DR-DQ haplotypes were treated as single units for association and clustering because of strong linkage in the cohort. Across around 400 genotyped donors of the cohort, an average of roughly 250,000 unique TCR beta nucleotide sequences per donor were sequenced, and about a sixth of those sequences were non-productive.

As concerns this clone: Its antigen remains unidentified. No base qualities exist here, and no much larger clone lies one base off it.

What the study reported, not specific to this receptor: Because HLA typing was missing for some donors at each locus, association tests included only the typed subset. Compared with the approximately 670-donor mean, donors in an Asian-associated ancestry cluster had fewer N-insertions in productive TCRs, according to a later genetic analysis. The authors suggested that the approach could potentially be generalized to other disease states and immunological phenotypes. An earlier analysis of approximately 500 of the donors showed that most TCR beta V segments appeared in productive rearrangements either about 87% or about 30% of the time, which broadly matched IMGT annotations. Most CMV-associated TCR beta chains appeared to be HLA-restricted in a later analysis, and the HLA associations seemed to be driven largely by CMV exposure. The presence/absence analyses assumed that sequencing depth was roughly uniform across donors, and that assumption may not be true. A further reported finding was that TCR beta sequences accurately predicted the HLA-A and HLA-B alleles for most subjects in the first cohort. Because counts were too low, around 17 rarely observed V segments, including chromosome 9 orphons, were left out of the earlier analysis of roughly 600 of the donors. Linkage disequilibrium might explain the correlated functional status among segregating V segments, but an unknown experimental factor could not be excluded. Most TCR sequences were seen in very few donors, while some public TCRs were found in many individuals. Assigning TCR associations to individual alleles was difficult when HLA alleles, especially DR and DQ, strongly co-occurred. A cluster of highly shared sequence variants was judged likely to be a technical artifact of the sequencing pipeline. A later analysis found that HLA-associated TCR beta chains were more clonally expanded and had lower generation probabilities than equally common non-associated chains. In vitro tests confirmed that a few of the cytomegalovirus-associated TCR beta chains recognize cytomegalovirus antigens. Only TCR beta chains were sequenced in this cohort, and the absence of alpha or paired-chain data limited detectable features. Cytomegalovirus status was reported to be diagnosed by the classifier with high specificity and sensitivity in both the original and validation cohorts. A later analysis found that TCR association rates varied across HLA loci, with DRB1 alleles showing the most associated TCRs and HLA-C alleles the fewest. An association between a missense DCLRE1C variant and V-gene and J-gene trimming of TCR beta chains was found in a later genetic analysis and replicated in an independent cohort. At a false discovery rate of 0.05, a later analysis linked 16,951 TCR beta sequences to specific HLA alleles. A total of roughly 160 TCR beta chains were listed by the study as associated with cytomegalovirus. For the cohort, immune exposure information was limited to CMV serostatus. Several of the top co-occurrence clusters appeared to be linked to parvovirus B19, influenza, CMV and Epstein-Barr virus, according to a later analysis.

Libraries were prepared through the immunoSEQ multiplex PCR assay. For the multiplex PCR, a mixture combining 60 forward primers for TCR Vbeta segments and 13 reverse primers for TCR Jbeta segments was used. The CDR3 region of rearranged TCR beta genes was amplified from genomic DNA with a multiplex PCR assay. On the Illumina HiSeq System, the amplified TCR beta libraries were sequenced as 87-base-pair reads. The paper's processing steps were these. A later analysis tallied tens of millions of unique TCR beta chains across the 600 to 700 repertoires, and about 10 million of those chains were shared by two or more donors. Raw reads were error-corrected and collapsed into unique sequences by a nearest-neighbor algorithm in which closely related sequences were merged to remove PCR and sequencing errors. V, D and J gene segments were assigned by aligning CDR3 sequences to IMGT reference sequences. For a sequence to be retained, at least a six-nucleotide match to both a V gene segment and a J gene segment was required. Rearrangements were classified as productive when the CDR3 lacked stop codons and remained in frame with V and J, and all other rearrangements were classified as non-productive. Following IMGT convention, CDR3 was defined as the stretch from the second conserved V-encoded cysteine up to the conserved J-encoded phenylalanine. The earlier analysis of 500 to 650 of the donors excluded any sequence lacking an unambiguous match to a single V gene segment. An earlier analysis of 587 of the donors called V segments functional above 56.7% productive rearrangements and segregating when the between-donor standard deviation exceeded 5%. To diagnose cytomegalovirus status from the catalog of TCR beta chain sequences, a statistical classification framework was built. In a later analysis, V and J genes were assigned by comparing TCR nucleotide sequences against IMGT/GENE-DB human TR gene sequences. Using the TCRdist pipeline, a later analysis assigned CDR3 sequences along with most-parsimonious VDJ recombination scenarios. In a later analysis, every TCR beta chain was defined by the combination of its CDR3 amino acid sequence and its V-gene family, and reads without a unique V-gene family were dropped. A later analysis removed several hundred highly shared, low-generation-probability nucleotide sequences to deal with suspected cross-contamination and a sequencing artifact. For each public chain, a later analysis derived a clonal expansion index from normalized ranks of inferred template counts within each repertoire. Generation probabilities in a later analysis came from a VDJ recombination model fitted to out-of-frame rearrangements, and those results were checked against IGoR. In a later analysis, TCR-TCR, TCR-HLA and TCR-CMV co-occurrence was scored with hypergeometric tests, and a repertoire-size bias correction was applied to TCR pairs. In a later analysis, false discovery rates were estimated by permuting HLA or CMV assignments 20 times. A later analysis grouped co-occurring TCRs with DBSCAN, adding TCRdist sequence similarity when clustering within HLA-allele-positive subsets. For co-occurrence clustering, repertoires with fewer than 30,000 or more than 120,000 public chains were excluded, along with about five repertoires with anomalous nucleotide sharing. TCRdb mirrors the immuneACCESS table, restricted to in-frame sequences. Some clones are absent from its copies; in checked studies, under half trace to an unresolved V gene, and the reason for the others is unknown. That table is the source of V, J and clone size, and D and trimming were worked out from the DNA. A total of some 81,000 clones appear in this sample, around 70% of them only once. The ten largest account for approximately 10% of the sample.

In total, approximately 690 healthy bone marrow donors made up the cohort. At the time of sampling, all cohort members were nominally healthy, though unrecorded immune exposures were likely present. The donor was CMV seropositive and belonged to the group of more than 250 seropositive cohort members. A peripheral blood sample was provided by each donor, and peripheral blood mononuclear cells were used for TCR beta sequencing. The Qiagen DNeasy Blood Extraction Kit was used to extract genomic DNA from the blood cell samples. The receptor was derived from a woman between 35 and 50 years old in good health and CMV-seropositive. Sequencing was done on a sample of PBMCs.

The DNA reads as follows: TGTGCCTTAAGGCGGAGAACCCTTTACAATGAGCAGTTCTTC. This codes for CALRRRTLYNEQFF. The rearrangement joined TRBV2 to TRBJ2-1; the D gene identity is not certain. Via the germline V gene, CDR1 is SNHLY and CDR2 FYNNEI. The CDR3 holds 14 amino acids from the cysteine to the phenylalanine. The retained sequence is limited to the CDR3, 42 bases, with the frame set at the first base. The trim is 11 bases for V and 4 bases for J, with a gap of 18 bases between the germline ends.